A single sample is the source of the 8 T cell receptor beta chains below, sequenced in a study of memory CD4+ T cells and cytomegalovirus serostatus. TCRdb's table, derived via immunoSEQ multiplex PCR, lists solely in-frame clones and lacks some. The profile shows 50,000 to 65,000 clones, about 80% of them singletons. The sort gate was single viable CD3+CD4+CD8-CD45RO+ cells for memory CD4+ T cells. Sequencing was carried out using memory CD4+ T cells from blood. The receptors were sampled from an adult in good health and CMV-seropositive.

The count of this clone is one. The J gene is TRBJ2-5, the V gene TRBV15; 10 nucleotides match TRBD2. Germline values: CDR1 LNHNV, CDR2 YYDKDF (reference sequence). The CDR3 runs to 17 residues. J gave up 0 bases and V 1 base, and 5 bases lay outside the gene matches. CDR3 sequence reads: CATSRVTSGVYQETQYF. The CDR3 DNA reads as TGTGCCACCAGCAGAGTAACTAGCGGGGTGTACCAAGAGACCCAGTACTTC. The full variable domain, its missing parts supplied by reference TRBV15 and TRBJ2-5, is DAMVIQNPRYQVTQFGKPVTLSCSQTLNHNVMYWYQQKSSQAPKLLFHYYDKDFNNEADTPDNFQSRRPNTSFCFLDIRSPGLGDTAMYLCATSRVTSGVYQETQYFGPGTRLLVL.

V gene TRBV7-2 combines with J gene TRBJ2-1; D might be TRBD2 (5 bases). The CDR3 length is 12 residues. Germline V lookup: CDR1 SGHTA, CDR2 FQGNSA. The ends were cut back, 6 bases at V and 7 bases at J, with 10 bases in the middle. In nucleotides, the CDR3 is TGTGCCAGCAGATGGGGAGATAATGAGCAGTTCTTC. Translating gives CASRWGDNEQFF.

As DNA, the CDR3 is TGTGCCAGCAGTGACTCCAACAGGGGGCGCTTATATGGCTACACCTTC. This gives the protein CASSDSNRGRLYGYTF. The V call is TRBV28, the J call TRBJ1-2; TRBD1 matches 9 bases. The J segment lost 5 bases and the V segment lost 5 bases, leaving 12 bases of the junction unmatched. The CDR3 consists of 16 residues. Germline V gene data show CDR1 as MDHEN and CDR2 as SYDVKM.

This clone has a handful of counts. J is TRBJ1-5 and V is TRBV6-1; the D is unclear. Germline V gives CDR1 MNHNS, CDR2 SASEGT. This CDR3 spans 14 amino acids. V was cut by 0 bases and J by 5 bases, with 8 bases left in between. This CDR3 is CASSEARGYQPQHF. The CDR3 coding sequence is TGTGCCAGCAGTGAAGCGCGGGGTTATCAGCCCCAGCATTTT.

This chain joins TRBV9 and TRBJ2-5, with D unclear. The germline CDR1 and CDR2 sequences are SGDLS and YYNGEE. The CDR3 length is 11 residues. With 8 bases removed from V and 4 bases from J, the gap between germline ends came to 9 bases. The CDR3 here is CASRLGETQYF. The CDR3 DNA is TGTGCCAGTCGCTTAGGAGAGACCCAGTACTTC.

This sequence joins TRBV7-2 and TRBJ2-1, with D perhaps matching TRBD2 (7 bases). The CDR3 sequence is 17 residues long. With 4 bases removed from V and 4 bases from J, the gap between germline ends came to 20 bases. CDR1 is SGHTA, CDR2 FQGNSA, per germline. This chain's CDR3 is CASSSTWGGGVYNEQFF. DNA for the CDR3: TGTGCCAGCAGCTCGACCTGGGGGGGCGGGGTGTACAATGAGCAGTTCTTC.

This chain links TRBV6-5 with TRBJ1-1; possibly TRBD1 for D (5 bases). V was trimmed by 7 bases and J by 3 bases, leaving 18 bases between them. Germline CDR1 reads MNHEY; CDR2 reads SVGAGI. CDR3 size: 15 residues. CDR3 region: CASTRKAEGYTEAFF. As DNA, the CDR3 is TGTGCCAGCACCAGGAAGGCGGAGGGGTACACTGAAGCTTTCTTT.

This chain uses TRBV20-1 with TRBJ2-5; the D is unclear. Deletions cut 5 bases from V and 5 bases from J, with 9 bases between. The CDR3 loop spans 11 amino acids. The germline V gene has CDR1 DFQATT and CDR2 SNEGSKA (reference sequence). The CDR3 reads CSAPYGETQYF. CDR3 coding DNA: TGCAGTGCTCCCTATGGTGAGACCCAGTACTTC.